This T cell receptor beta chain derives from a study of cytomegalovirus exposure and HLA in healthy donors. Across the study: When 350 to 500 donors were genotyped, roughly 78% of them were found to fall in the Caucasian-associated ancestry cluster. Study findings and constraints: Using a false discovery rate of 0.05, a later analysis showed that approximately 17,000 TCR beta sequences were associated with HLA alleles. There were some V segments, including TRBV6-2 and TRBV6-3, excluded as indistinguishable.

This clone has a handful of counts. Antigen specificity is unknown. V trimming: 1 base; J trimming: 0 bases; junction bases outside the gene matches: 0. This CDR3 has 15 amino acids. CDR1 is SEHNR and CDR2 is FQNEAQ in the germline V gene (reference sequence). Both 60 Vbeta primers and 13 Jbeta primers went into the PCR. Measured with immunoSEQ multiplex PCR; TCRdb has only the in-frame clones, and not every one. The sample lists over 200,000 clones, approximately 90% seen once, with roughly 1% in the top ten. The donors comprised healthy bone marrow donors. The sequenced material came from PBMCs. The receptor comes from a woman aged 18-29 years in good health and CMV-seronegative. J is TRBJ1-1 and V is TRBV7-9; 9 bases match TRBD1. The CDR3 bases are TGTGCCAGCAGCTTAGGACAGGGGGTGAACACTGAAGCTTTCTTT. Amino acids: CASSLGQGVNTEAFF.